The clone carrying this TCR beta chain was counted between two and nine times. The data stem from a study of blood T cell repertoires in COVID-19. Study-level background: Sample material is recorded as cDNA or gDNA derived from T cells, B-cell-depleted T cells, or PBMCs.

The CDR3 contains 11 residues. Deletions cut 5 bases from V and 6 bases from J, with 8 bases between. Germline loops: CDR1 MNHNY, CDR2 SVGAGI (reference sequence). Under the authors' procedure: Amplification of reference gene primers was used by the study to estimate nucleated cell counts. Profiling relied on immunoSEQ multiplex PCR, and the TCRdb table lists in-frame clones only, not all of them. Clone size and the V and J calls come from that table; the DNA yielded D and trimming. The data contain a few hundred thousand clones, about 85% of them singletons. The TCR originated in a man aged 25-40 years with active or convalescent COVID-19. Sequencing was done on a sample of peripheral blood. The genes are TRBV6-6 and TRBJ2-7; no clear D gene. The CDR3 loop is CASSPQIEQYF. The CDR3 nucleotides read TGTGCCAGCAGTCCCCAAATCGAGCAGTACTTC.